The T cell receptor beta chain under discussion was sequenced for a study of CD8 T cells in ankylosing spondylitis. TCRdb independently ran MiXCR on the 5' RACE reads; one entry per CDR3 protein. The profile shows about 360,000 distinct CDR3 sequences, approximately 14% of them singletons. The sample holds a few counts of this clonotype. Trimming cost V 5 bases and J 6 bases, with 15 bases left between them. The CDR3 loop spans 13 amino acids. The V gene's germline CDR1 is DFQATT and CDR2 SNEGSKA (reference sequence). The specimen sequenced was blood, either unsorted or a sorted T cell fraction (not recorded which). This clonotype was obtained from a male donor with ankylosing spondylitis or in good health (not recorded which). The V call is TRBV20-1, the J call TRBJ2-3, with TRBD2 as a possible D gene (6 bases). The CDR3 loop is CSAYPGGSDTQYF. Written as DNA, the CDR3 is TGCAGTGCTTACCCCGGAGGGTCGGATACGCAGTATTTT.